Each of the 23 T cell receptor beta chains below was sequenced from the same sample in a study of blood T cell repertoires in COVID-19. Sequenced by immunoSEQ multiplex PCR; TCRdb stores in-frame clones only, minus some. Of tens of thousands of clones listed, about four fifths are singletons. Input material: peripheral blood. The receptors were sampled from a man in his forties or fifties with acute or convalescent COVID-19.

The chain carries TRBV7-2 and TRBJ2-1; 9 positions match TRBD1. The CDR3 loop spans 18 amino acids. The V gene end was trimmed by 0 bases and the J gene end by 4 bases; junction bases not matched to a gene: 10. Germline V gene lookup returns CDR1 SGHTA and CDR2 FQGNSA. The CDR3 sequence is CASSLAPSGTGRYNEQFF. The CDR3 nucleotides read TGTGCCAGCAGCTTAGCCCCTTCCGGGACAGGGCGTTACAATGAGCAGTTCTTC. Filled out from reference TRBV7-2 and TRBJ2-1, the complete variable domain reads GAGVSQSPSNKVTEKGKDVELRCDPISGHTALYWYRQSLGQGLEFLIYFQGNSAPDKSGLPSDRFSAERTGGSVSTLTIQRTQQEDSAVYLCASSLAPSGTGRYNEQFFGPGTRLTVL.

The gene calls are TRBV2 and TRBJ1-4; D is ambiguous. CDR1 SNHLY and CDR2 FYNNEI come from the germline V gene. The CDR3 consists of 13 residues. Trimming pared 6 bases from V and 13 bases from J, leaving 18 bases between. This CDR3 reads CASRPGWPPVLFF. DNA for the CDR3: TGTGCCAGCAGACCCGGGTGGCCACCCGTACTGTTTTTT.

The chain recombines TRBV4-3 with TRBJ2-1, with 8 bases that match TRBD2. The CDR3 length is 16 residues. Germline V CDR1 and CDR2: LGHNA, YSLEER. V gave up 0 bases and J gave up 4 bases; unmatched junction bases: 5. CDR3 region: CASSQDISGGYNEQFF. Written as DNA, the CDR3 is TGCGCCAGCAGCCAAGATATCAGCGGGGGTTACAATGAGCAGTTCTTC.

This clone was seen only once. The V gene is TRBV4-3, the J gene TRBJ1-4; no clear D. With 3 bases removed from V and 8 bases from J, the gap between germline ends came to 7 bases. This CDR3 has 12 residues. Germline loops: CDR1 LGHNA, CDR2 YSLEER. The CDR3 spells CASSHRGEKLFF. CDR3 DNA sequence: TGCGCCAGCAGCCACCGAGGAGAAAAACTGTTTTTT.

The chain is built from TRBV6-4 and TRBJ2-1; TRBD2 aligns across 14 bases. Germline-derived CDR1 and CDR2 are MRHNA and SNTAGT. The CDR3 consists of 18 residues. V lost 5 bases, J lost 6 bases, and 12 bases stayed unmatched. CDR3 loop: CASSLNPGLAGGPNEQFF. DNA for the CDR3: TGTGCCAGCAGTCTGAATCCCGGACTAGCGGGAGGTCCCAATGAGCAGTTCTTC.

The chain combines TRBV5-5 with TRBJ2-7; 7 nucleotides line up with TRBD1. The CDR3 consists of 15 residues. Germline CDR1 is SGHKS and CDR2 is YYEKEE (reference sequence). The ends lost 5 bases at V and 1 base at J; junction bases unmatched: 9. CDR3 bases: TGTGCCAGCAGGCCTACCGGGACAGAGTCCTACGAGCAGTACTTC. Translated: CASRPTGTESYEQYF.

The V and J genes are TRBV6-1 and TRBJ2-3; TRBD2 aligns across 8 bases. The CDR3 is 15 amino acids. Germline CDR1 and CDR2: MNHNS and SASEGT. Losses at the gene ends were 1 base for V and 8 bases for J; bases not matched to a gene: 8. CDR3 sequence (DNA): TGTGCCAGCAGTGAAGGTGGTTTCGGGGGGGGTACGCAGTATTTT. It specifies CASSEGGFGGGTQYF.

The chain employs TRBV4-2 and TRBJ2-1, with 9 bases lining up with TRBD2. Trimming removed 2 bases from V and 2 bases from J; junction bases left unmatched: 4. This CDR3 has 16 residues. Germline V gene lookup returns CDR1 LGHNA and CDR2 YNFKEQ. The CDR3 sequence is CASSQWTSATYNEQFF. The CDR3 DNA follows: TGTGCCAGCAGCCAATGGACTAGCGCAACCTACAATGAGCAGTTCTTC.

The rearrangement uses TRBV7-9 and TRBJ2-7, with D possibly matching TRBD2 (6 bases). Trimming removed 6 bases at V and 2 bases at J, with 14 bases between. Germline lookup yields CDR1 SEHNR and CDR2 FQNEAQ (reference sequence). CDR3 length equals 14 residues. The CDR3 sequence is CASRRDLEAYEQYF. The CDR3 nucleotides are TGTGCCAGCAGAAGGGACTTGGAGGCCTACGAGCAGTACTTC.

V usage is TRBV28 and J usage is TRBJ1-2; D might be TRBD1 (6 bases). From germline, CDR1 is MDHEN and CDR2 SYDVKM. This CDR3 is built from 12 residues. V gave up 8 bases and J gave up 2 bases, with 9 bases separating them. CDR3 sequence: CASSRGNYGYTF. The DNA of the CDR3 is TGTGCCAGCTCAAGGGGGAACTATGGCTACACCTTC.

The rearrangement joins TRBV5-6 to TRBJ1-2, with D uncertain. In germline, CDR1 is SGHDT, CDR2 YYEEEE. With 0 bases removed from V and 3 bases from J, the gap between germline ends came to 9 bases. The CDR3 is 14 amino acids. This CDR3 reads CASSLGRQDYGYTF. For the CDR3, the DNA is TGTGCCAGCAGCTTGGGACGGCAGGACTATGGCTACACCTTC.

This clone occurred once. The CDR3 region is CASSQVGTRGNEQFF. CDR3 DNA: TGCGCCAGCAGCCAAGTGGGGACTAGGGGCAATGAGCAGTTCTTC. The rearrangement joins TRBV4-3 to TRBJ2-1; TRBD2 matches at 8 bases. The germline V gene encodes CDR1 LGHNA and CDR2 YSLEER. Unmatched junction bases numbered 5, after V lost 1 base and J lost 6 bases. This CDR3 spans 15 amino acids.

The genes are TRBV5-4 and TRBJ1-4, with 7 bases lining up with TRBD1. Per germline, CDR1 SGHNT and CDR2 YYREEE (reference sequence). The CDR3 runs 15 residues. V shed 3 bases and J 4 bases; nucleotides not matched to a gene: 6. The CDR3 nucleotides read TGTGCCAGCAGCTCCTCAGACAGGGTTAATGAAAAACTGTTTTTT. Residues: CASSSSDRVNEKLFF.

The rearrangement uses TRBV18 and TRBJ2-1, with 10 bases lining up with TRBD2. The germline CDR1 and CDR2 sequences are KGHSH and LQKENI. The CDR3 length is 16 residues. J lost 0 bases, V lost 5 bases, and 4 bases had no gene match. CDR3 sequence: CASSTRTSGSYNEQFF. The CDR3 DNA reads TGTGCCAGCTCAACCCGGACTAGCGGCTCCTACAATGAGCAGTTCTTC.

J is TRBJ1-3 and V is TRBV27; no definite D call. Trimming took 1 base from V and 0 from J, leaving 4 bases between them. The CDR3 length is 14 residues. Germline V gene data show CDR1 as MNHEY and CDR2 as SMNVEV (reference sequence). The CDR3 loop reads CASSLYGSGNTIYF. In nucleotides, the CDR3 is TGTGCCAGCAGTTTATACGGCTCTGGAAACACCATATATTTT.

Written as DNA, the CDR3 is TGTGCCAGCAGCCCGACTCTTGCTTGGGATGGCTACACCTTC. Its translation is CASSPTLAWDGYTF. The chain carries TRBV7-9 and TRBJ1-2; no clear D. CDR3 length: 14 amino acids. Germline CDR1 is SEHNR and CDR2 is FQNEAQ (reference sequence). V lost 5 bases to trimming and J lost 6 bases, with 16 bases between them.

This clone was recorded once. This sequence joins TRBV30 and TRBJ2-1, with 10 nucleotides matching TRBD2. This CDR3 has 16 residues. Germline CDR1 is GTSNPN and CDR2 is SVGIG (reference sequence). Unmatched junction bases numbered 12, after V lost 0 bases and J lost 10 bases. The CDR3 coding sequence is TGTGCCTGGAGTGTACCTGTGACTAGCGGGTCGTCGGAGCAGTTCTTC. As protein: CAWSVPVTSGSSEQFF.

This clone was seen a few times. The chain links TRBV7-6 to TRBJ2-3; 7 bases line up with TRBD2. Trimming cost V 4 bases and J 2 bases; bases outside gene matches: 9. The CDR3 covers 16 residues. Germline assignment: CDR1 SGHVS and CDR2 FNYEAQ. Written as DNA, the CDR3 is TGTGCCAGCAGCTCTCCTGCGGGGGTGTCCACAGATACGCAGTATTTT. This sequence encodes CASSSPAGVSTDTQYF.

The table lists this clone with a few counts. CDR3 sequence: CASSPPRSRDGELFF. The DNA for the CDR3 is TGTGCCAGCAGCCCCCCGAGATCCAGGGACGGGGAGCTGTTTTTT. This chain links TRBV5-4 with TRBJ2-2; tentative D call: TRBD1 (5 bases). The CDR3 is made up of 15 amino acids. Germline V gene data show CDR1 as SGHNT and CDR2 as YYREEE (reference sequence). V was trimmed by 4 bases and J by 7 bases, leaving 17 bases between them.

CDR3: CASKGQGVDTGELFF. The CDR3 DNA reads as TGTGCCAGCAAGGGACAGGGGGTAGACACCGGGGAGCTGTTTTTT. The chain employs TRBV10-3 and TRBJ2-2; TRBD1 matches 11 bases. Looked up from germline, CDR1 is ENHRY and CDR2 is SYGVKD. Trimming at V came to 10 bases and at J to 3 bases, leaving 7 bases not matched to a gene. This CDR3 spans 15 amino acids.

The CDR3 reads CASSQREAGETQYF. The CDR3 DNA reads TGTGCCAGCTCACAGCGGGAGGCGGGAGAGACCCAGTACTTC. The rearrangement uses TRBV18 and TRBJ2-5; 9 bases match TRBD2. The CDR3 loop spans 14 amino acids. The germline V gene encodes CDR1 KGHSH and CDR2 LQKENI. The ends lost 4 bases at V and 4 bases at J; junction bases unmatched: 4.

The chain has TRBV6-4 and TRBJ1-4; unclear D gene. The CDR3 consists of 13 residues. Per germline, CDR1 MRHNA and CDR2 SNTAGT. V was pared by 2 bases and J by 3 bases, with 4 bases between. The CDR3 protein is CASSDQANEKLFF. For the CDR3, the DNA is TGTGCCAGCAGTGACCAGGCTAATGAAAAACTGTTTTTT.

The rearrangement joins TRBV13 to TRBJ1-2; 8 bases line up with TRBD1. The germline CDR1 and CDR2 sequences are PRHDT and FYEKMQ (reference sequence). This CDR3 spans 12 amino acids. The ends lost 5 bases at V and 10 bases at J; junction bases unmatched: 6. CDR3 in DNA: TGTGCCAGCAGCAGGGACAGGTTTCACTACACCTTC. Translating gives CASSRDRFHYTF.